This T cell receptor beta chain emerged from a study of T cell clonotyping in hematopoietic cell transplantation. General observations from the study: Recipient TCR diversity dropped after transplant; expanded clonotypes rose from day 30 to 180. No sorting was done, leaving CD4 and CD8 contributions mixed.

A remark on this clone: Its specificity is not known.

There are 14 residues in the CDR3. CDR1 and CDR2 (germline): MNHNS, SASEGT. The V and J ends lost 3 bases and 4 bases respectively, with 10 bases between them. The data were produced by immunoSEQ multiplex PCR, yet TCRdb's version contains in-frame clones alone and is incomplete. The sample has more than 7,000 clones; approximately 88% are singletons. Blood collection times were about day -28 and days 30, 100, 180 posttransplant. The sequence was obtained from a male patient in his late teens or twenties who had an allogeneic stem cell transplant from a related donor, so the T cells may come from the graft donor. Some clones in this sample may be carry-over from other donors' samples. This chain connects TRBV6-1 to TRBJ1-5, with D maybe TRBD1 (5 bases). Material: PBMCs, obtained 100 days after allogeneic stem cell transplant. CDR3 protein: CASSDTGENQPQHF. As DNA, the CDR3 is TGTGCCAGCAGTGACACGGGGGAAAATCAGCCCCAGCATTTT.